Sequencing of this T cell receptor beta chain was carried out in a study of blood T cell repertoires in COVID-19. Study-wide context: Some COVID-19 samples were acute and others convalescent; all came from the United States, Italy and Spain. T cells, B-cell-depleted T cells, or PBMCs provided the cDNA or gDNA that served as material.

Germline trimming cut 1 base from V and 5 bases from J; bases unmatched to any gene: 7. The CDR3 contains 17 residues. CDR1 SGHKS and CDR2 YYEKEE come from the germline V gene (reference sequence). Original analysis: Reference gene primer amplification yielded estimated nucleated cell counts. The data were produced by immunoSEQ multiplex PCR, yet TCRdb's version contains in-frame clones alone and is incomplete. V, J and clone size are those of that table, while D and trimming were read from the DNA. The repertoire has 200,000 or so clones, more than 65% of them found once; the top ten carry approximately 2%.

The sequence was obtained from a man aged 35 to 55 who had recovered from COVID-19. Material for sequencing was peripheral blood. The chain recombines TRBV5-5 with TRBJ2-2; 11 bases fit TRBD1. In nucleotides, the CDR3 is TGTGCCAGCAGCTTGTTGGGGACAGGGGGTTTAACCGGGGAGCTGTTTTTT. Amino acid sequence: CASSLLGTGGLTGELFF.